This is a list of T cell receptor beta chains from one sample in a study of T cell repertoires in cytomegalovirus infection. TCRdb itself ran the reads through MiXCR, one entry per CDR3 protein. The sample records some 180,000 distinct CDR3 sequences, roughly a sixth being singletons. Sequencing used CD8+ T cells from PBMCs. These receptors were collected from a human donor in good health (CMV status not recorded). Some clones in this sample may be carry-over from other donors' samples. The conserved cysteine and the conserved F or W are not part of the CDR3 here. Fields, in order: clone size, V gene, CDR3 protein. Size is omitted from some rows. Given values are once, few, many or a class for expanded clones.

NA	TRBV7-2	ASSPDRVHGYT
NA	TRBV6-6	ASSYSLPSVMGNEQF
few	TRBV6-5	ASSYSGKPETQY
NA	TRBV12-5	ASAWTGGTDTQY
few	TRBV6-1	ASSSVGGSYNEQF
many	TRBV6-2/TRBV6-3	ASSSTLGYDSNQPQH
few	TRBV28	ASSLDKGQGAYEQY
NA	TRBV28	AAQQGLNEKLF
few	TRBV12-3/TRBV12-4	ASSLGGGHREQY
few	TRBV7-9	ASSPTSENEQY
NA	TRBV12-3/TRBV12-4	ASSEGTGQPQH
few	TRBV7-6	ASSPHGADTQY
NA	TRBV6-2/TRBV6-3	ASSYSGQGLLKETQY
NA	TRBV27	ASSLWASGASNEQF
NA	TRBV12-3/TRBV12-4	ASSFSGDTDTQY
NA	TRBV5-1	ASSFTQETQY
NA	TRBV12-3/TRBV12-4	ASSSSSGGPEQY
NA	TRBV27	ASSFWGEQY
NA	TRBV12-3/TRBV12-4	ASSLGGVGNQPQH
NA	TRBV28	ASSFPSTDSYEQY
NA	TRBV20-1	SAYDRGGLNGYT
NA	TRBV29-1	SVEQGEITYSTDTQY
NA	TRBV5-6	ASSWGTATDTQY
few	TRBV27	ASSPGLAGDPEQF
NA	TRBV4-2	ASSQEGNIQY
few	TRBV4-1	ASSPDREGEKLF
few	TRBV10-2	ASSDSLFDEQF
NA	TRBV14	ASSLTRDRPYEQY
NA	TRBV4-3	ASSQDSGGASSYEQY
NA	TRBV6-4	ASRPVAGGTEQF
NA	TRBV10-3	AISDPRTVSYEQY
few	TRBV2	ASSEGLLYQETQY
NA	TRBV12-3/TRBV12-4	ASSPRLGRPHEKLF
few	TRBV12-3/TRBV12-4	ASTTGTGFYLGSEAF
NA	TRBV29-1	SVELQQGDGYT
few	TRBV7-2	ASSLQGYGYT
few	TRBV7-9	ASVRFEGVNTEAF
few	TRBV11-2	ASSLGGGAGSPLH
few	TRBV27	ASSYGQGTRNEQF
few	TRBV15	ATSGSAKERNTEAF
few	TRBV10-3	AISESQPQH
NA	TRBV4-1	ASSQEGQIYEKLF
once	TRBV5-5	ASSLEGQGIWGYT
NA	TRBV15	ATSRSGSSYNEQF
NA	TRBV7-2	ASSLLAGSYEQY
few	TRBV28	ASSLGPGSNQPQH
NA	TRBV6-5	ASIPGTVNTEAF
NA	TRBV12-3/TRBV12-4	ASSLQGGGAF
NA	TRBV15	ATSRDDASYSNQPQH
few	TRBV12-3/TRBV12-4	ASSFSVSQY
few	TRBV7-2	ASSSSRPKRNTEAF
NA	TRBV12-3/TRBV12-4	ASSFEIRGTEAF
few	TRBV5-5	ASSLNRGDGNEQF
NA	TRBV6-2/TRBV6-3	ASSPMIRTSYEQY